These 13 T cell receptor beta chains originate from one sample sequenced in a study of blood T cells in healthy people across ages. A second PCR, run for about 7 to 11 cycles, used a sample-barcoded 5' primer plus a J-beta primer mix. Using its own MiXCR run on the 5' RACE reads, TCRdb lists one record per CDR3 protein. Counted here are roughly 500,000 distinct CDR3 sequences, roughly 28% occurring once; the ten biggest clones make up around 18%. Sequencing input: blood. The receptors shown here come from a woman in her 70s in good health.

This clonotype was observed a few times. The gene calls are TRBV6-2 or TRBV6-3 and TRBJ1-1, with D tentatively TRBD1 (6 bases). CDR3 size: 16 residues. The V end lost 5 bases, the J end lost 11 bases, and 27 bases lay between the germline ends. Germline assignment: CDR1 MNHEY and CDR2 SVGEGT. CDR3 sequence: CASSHIQGSFFPTAFF. The DNA for the CDR3 is TGTGCCAGCAGTCACATACAGGGTAGTTTCTTTCCTACGGCTTTCTTT.

This clonotype was picked up a small number of times. The chain is built from TRBV28 and TRBJ2-5; 9 bases align to TRBD1. The CDR3 spans 21 residues. Trimming removed 5 bases from V and 2 bases from J; junction bases left unmatched: 24. Germline lookup yields CDR1 MDHEN and CDR2 SYDVKM. DNA for the CDR3: TGTGCCAGCAGTATCCCGACAGGGGGGCAAATAGGGCGCGGTTGGCAAGAGACCCAGTACTTC. Translating it yields CASSIPTGGQIGRGWQETQYF.

This chain joins TRBV7-8 and TRBJ2-5; 11 bases are shared with TRBD2. TRBJ2-1 matches the DNA end more closely, so the J call is doubtful. Germline assignment: CDR1 SGHVS and CDR2 FQNEAQ. The CDR3 has 18 amino acids. The CDR3 region is CASSLVISGGAANNEQFF. As DNA, the CDR3 is TGTGCCAGCAGCTTAGTCATTAGCGGGGGGGCCGCCAACAATGAGCAGTTCTTC.

The rearrangement links TRBV29-1 to TRBJ1-2; D is undetermined. V lost 4 bases, J lost 4 bases, and 7 bases lay in between. Per the germline V gene, CDR1 is SQVTM and CDR2 is ANQGSEA. The length of the CDR3 is 11 residues. CDR3 bases: TGCAGCGTTGGGGCGAGCTATGGCTACACCTTC. The encoded protein is CSVGASYGYTF.

The V gene is TRBV6-1, the J gene TRBJ1-1; D gene ambiguous. This CDR3 contains 15 residues. Deletions cut 7 bases from V and 0 bases from J, with 15 bases between. Germline-derived CDR1 and CDR2 are MNHNS and SASEGT. CDR3 residues: CASKFPPSLNTEAFF. The DNA of the CDR3 is TGTGCCAGCAAATTTCCGCCCAGCCTGAACACTGAAGCTTTCTTT.

This clonotype occurred a few times. This chain joins TRBV18 and TRBJ1-2, with D hard to call. The CDR3 contains 13 residues. Germline-derived CDR1 and CDR2 are KGHSH and LQKENI. Deletions cut 1 base from V and 8 bases from J, with 11 bases between. CDR3 nucleotides: TGTGCCAGCTCACCACGTAATGTGGACGGCTACACCTTC. This gives the protein CASSPRNVDGYTF.

In this sample, this clonotype turned up a few times. The V call is TRBV7-9, the J call TRBJ2-7; TRBD1 matches at 8 bases. Trimming cost V 1 base and J 4 bases; bases outside gene matches: 6. The CDR3 covers 15 residues. The germline V gene encodes CDR1 SEHNR and CDR2 FQNEAQ (reference sequence). CDR3 nucleotide sequence: TGTGCCAGCAGCTTAGATACCAGGGGGCCGTACGAGCAGTACTTC. It codes for CASSLDTRGPYEQYF.

This clonotype was found a few times. J is TRBJ1-1 and V is TRBV29-1; 7 positions match TRBD1. The CDR3 sequence is 11 residues long. CDR1 is SQVTM and CDR2 is ANQGSEA in the germline V gene. J gave up 8 bases and V 7 bases, and 7 bases lay outside the gene matches. The CDR3 coding sequence is TGCAGCGCCAAGGACAGGACCGAAGCTTTCTTT. Amino acid sequence: CSAKDRTEAFF. The variable domain in full, completed from reference TRBV29-1 and TRBJ1-1, reads SAVISQKPSRDICQRGTSLTIQCQVDSQVTMMFWYRQQPGQSLTLIATANQGSEATYESGFVIDKFPISRPNLTFSTLTVSNMSPEDSSIYLCSAKDRTEAFFGQGTRLTVV.

There are a few counts of this clonotype. The chain joins TRBV10-3 to TRBJ2-1, with no clear D. The ends were cut back, 4 bases at V and 0 bases at J, with 13 bases in the middle. This CDR3 has 16 amino acids. CDR1 is ENHRY, CDR2 SYGVKD, per germline. Written as DNA, the CDR3 is TGTGCCATCAGTGCGGCCCAGCTAGGCTCCTACAATGAGCAGTTCTTC. As protein: CAISAAQLGSYNEQFF.

This sequence joins TRBV20-1 and TRBJ2-1; D not resolved. This CDR3 spans 14 amino acids. Germline CDR1 DFQATT, CDR2 SNEGSKA (reference sequence). V lost 2 bases and J 0 bases, leaving 8 bases between the germline ends. CDR3 region: CSARTLSSYNEQFF. The CDR3 coding sequence is TGCAGTGCTAGAACCTTAAGCTCCTACAATGAGCAGTTCTTC.

V is TRBV7-2 and J is TRBJ2-4, with TRBD2 matching over 10 bases. This CDR3 contains 16 residues. Germline CDR1 and CDR2: SGHTA and FQGNSA. After removal of 1 base from V and 5 bases from J, the junction contained 5 bases not matched to a gene. The CDR3 DNA is TGTGCCAGCAGCTTAGTTGGTAGCGGGGGGCAAAACATTCAGTACTTC. This encodes CASSLVGSGGQNIQYF.

This clonotype turned up a few times. Likely a read error: the CDR3 ends without its conserved phenylalanine or tryptophan. The chain employs TRBV12-3 or TRBV12-4 and TRBJ2-7; 7 positions agree with TRBD1. The CDR3 has 14 amino acids. Germline trimming cut 4 bases from V and 2 bases from J; bases unmatched to any gene: 5. The CDR3 DNA reads as TGTGCCAGCAGTTCGACAGGGATAGCCTACGAGCAGTACCTC. It codes for CASSSTGIAYEQYL.

This rearrangement joins TRBV27 to TRBJ2-3; perhaps TRBD2 as D (6 bases). The CDR3 is 16 amino acids. Germline CDR1 reads MNHEY; CDR2 reads SMNVEV (reference sequence). V lost 4 bases and J 4 bases, leaving 18 bases between the germline ends. DNA for the CDR3: TGTGCCAGCAGTTCCCGGACTACGGGGATTTCAGATACGCAGTATTTT. It is translated as CASSSRTTGISDTQYF.